One sample yielded the 26 T cell receptor beta chains listed below, sequenced in a study of cytomegalovirus exposure and HLA in healthy donors. It was with 60 Vbeta and 13 Jbeta primers that the PCR ran. Profiling relied on immunoSEQ multiplex PCR, and the TCRdb table lists in-frame clones only, not all of them. The sample lists hundreds of thousands of clones, 82% occurring once. The sequenced sample was PBMCs. The receptors shown here come from a man between 40 and 49 years old in good health and CMV-seropositive.

The V call is TRBV11-3, the J call TRBJ2-3; 8 nucleotides match TRBD2. V was pared by 4 bases and J by 0 bases, with 3 bases of the junction left unmatched. Germline CDR1 and CDR2: SGHNT and YENEEA. The CDR3 has 15 residues. The CDR3 region has the DNA TGTGCCAGCAGCTCGGGACTAGTGAGCACAGATACGCAGTATTTT. It yields the protein CASSSGLVSTDTQYF.

This chain links TRBV25-1 with TRBJ2-2; possibly TRBD1 for D (5 bases). Germline V CDR1 and CDR2: MGHDK, SYGVNS. The CDR3 runs 15 residues. V was clipped by 2 bases and J by 1 base, with 8 bases between them. The CDR3 DNA is TGTGCCAGCAGTGAACCCACAGGGAACACCGGGGAGCTGTTTTTT. It translates to CASSEPTGNTGELFF. The full variable domain, with the rest looked up from reference TRBV25-1 and TRBJ2-2, is EADIYQTPRYLVIGTGKKITLECSQTMGHDKMYWYQQDPGMELHLIHYSYGVNSTEKGDLSSESTVSRIRTEHFPLTLESARPSHTSQYLCASSEPTGNTGELFFGEGSRLTVL.

This chain uses TRBV6-5 with TRBJ1-2, with 11 bases lining up with TRBD1. The CDR3 has 14 residues. The trim removed 6 bases at V and 7 bases at J, leaving 7 bases unmatched. Germline-derived CDR1 and CDR2 are MNHEY and SVGAGI. This CDR3 reads CASSSGQGASGYTF. The DNA of the CDR3 is TGTGCCAGCAGCTCCGGACAGGGGGCATCTGGCTACACCTTC.

The chain is built from TRBV7-8 and TRBJ1-4, with no clear D. With 5 bases removed from V and 0 bases from J, the gap between germline ends came to 10 bases. Germline lookup yields CDR1 SGHVS and CDR2 FQNEAQ. The CDR3 totals 15 residues. This chain's CDR3 is CASSPPGATNEKLFF. CDR3 nucleotide sequence: TGTGCCAGCAGCCCCCCCGGGGCAACTAATGAAAAACTGTTTTTT.

The rearrangement joins TRBV7-9 to TRBJ2-3; the D gene is possibly TRBD2 (7 bases). Germline values: CDR1 SEHNR, CDR2 FQNEAQ (reference sequence). V lost 5 bases and J 4 bases, leaving 16 bases between the germline ends. The CDR3 contains 15 residues. The CDR3 spells CASSPGGGSPDTQYF. The CDR3 nucleotides are TGTGCCAGCAGCCCCGGGGGCGGGAGCCCAGATACGCAGTATTTT.

The chain couples TRBV30 to TRBJ2-5; D possibly corresponds to TRBD2 (6 bases). Looked up from germline, CDR1 is GTSNPN and CDR2 is SVGIG (reference sequence). V dropped 1 base and J dropped 4 bases, with 10 bases sitting between them. The CDR3 covers 13 residues. CDR3 coding DNA: TGTGCCTGGAGTGGGGTGCGGGGAGAGACCCAGTACTTC. Amino acids: CAWSGVRGETQYF.

This sequence joins TRBV11-3 and TRBJ2-3; tentative D call: TRBD1 (5 bases). The germline V and J ends were trimmed by 1 base and 1 base, with 12 bases remaining between them. Germline CDR1 reads SGHNT; CDR2 reads YENEEA. This CDR3 contains 16 residues. CDR3 DNA sequence: TGTGCCAGCAGCTTAGCGGCAGGGTATGGCACAGATACGCAGTATTTT. Residues: CASSLAAGYGTDTQYF.

The chain is built from TRBV27 and TRBJ2-7; 8 bases line up with TRBD1. This CDR3 has 14 residues. V gave up 0 bases and J gave up 4 bases; unmatched junction bases: 2. Per germline, CDR1 MNHEY and CDR2 SMNVEV (reference sequence). Here the CDR3 DNA reads TGTGCCAGCAGTTTATCCGGGACAGGTTACGAGCAGTACGTC. Amino acid sequence: CASSLSGTGYEQYV.

V and J are TRBV18 and TRBJ2-1; maybe TRBD1 (6 bases). Germline V CDR1 and CDR2: KGHSH, LQKENI. This CDR3 has 13 residues. Trimming pared 2 bases from V and 8 bases from J, leaving 10 bases between. CDR3 DNA sequence: TGTGCCAGCTCACCAGGACAGTATGATGAGCAGTTCTTC. Translated, it gives CASSPGQYDEQFF.

The chain is built from TRBV10-3 and TRBJ1-5; D is possibly TRBD1 (5 bases). The CDR3 spans 14 residues. Trimming stripped 4 bases from V and 5 bases from J, with 12 bases between. From germline, CDR1 is ENHRY and CDR2 SYGVKD. The CDR3 spells CAISAGGTYQPQHF. CDR3 coding DNA: TGTGCCATCAGTGCCGGGGGAACCTATCAGCCCCAGCATTTT.

The V and J genes are TRBV7-9 and TRBJ1-2; no clear D gene. Trimming removed 3 bases at V and 8 bases at J, with 7 bases between. Germline CDR1 is SEHNR and CDR2 is FQNEAQ (reference sequence). The CDR3 spans 11 residues. CDR3 sequence reads: CASSFLGGYTF. The CDR3 DNA reads TGTGCCAGCAGCTTCCTAGGAGGCTACACCTTC.

This clone was observed a few times. The chain couples TRBV6-1 to TRBJ1-1; a possible D gene is TRBD1 (6 bases). The CDR3 is made up of 14 amino acids. V was cut by 6 bases and J by 0 bases, with 11 bases left in between. CDR1 and CDR2 (germline): MNHNS, SASEGT. The CDR3 region has the DNA TGTGCCAGCAGGCCAGGACAGATGAACACTGAAGCTTTCTTT. It specifies CASRPGQMNTEAFF.

The V gene is TRBV7-9, the J gene TRBJ1-4; D remains unclear. The CDR3 is made up of 13 amino acids. V was pared by 1 base and J by 4 bases, with 4 bases between. Germline V gives CDR1 SEHNR, CDR2 FQNEAQ (reference sequence). CDR3 coding DNA: TGTGCCAGCAGCTTAGTAGTTAATGAAAAACTGTTTTTT. Translation gives CASSLVVNEKLFF.

The chain recombines TRBV4-1 with TRBJ2-1, with D perhaps matching TRBD1 (5 bases). V gave up 1 base and J gave up 1 base, with 8 bases separating them. The germline gives CDR1 MGHRA, CDR2 YSYEKL. This CDR3 comprises 15 residues. In nucleotides, the CDR3 is TGCGCCAGCAGCCAAGGGGCAGGGTCCTACAATGAGCAGTTCTTC. Encoded protein: CASSQGAGSYNEQFF.

This sequence joins TRBV2 and TRBJ2-2; the match to TRBD2 covers 12 bases. Germline CDR1 is SNHLY and CDR2 is FYNNEI. The CDR3 is made up of 20 amino acids. The ends lost 6 bases at V and 7 bases at J; junction bases unmatched: 21. CDR3 region: CASRGGLSSGRATGVGELFF. The CDR3 bases are TGTGCCAGCAGGGGGGGGTTATCTAGCGGGAGGGCCACGGGAGTCGGGGAGCTGTTTTTT.

CDR3: CAWSVASGSTDTQYF. The CDR3 bases are TGTGCCTGGAGTGTAGCTAGCGGGAGCACAGATACGCAGTATTTT. The chain is built from TRBV30 and TRBJ2-3; 8 bases fit TRBD2. Germline CDR1 and CDR2: GTSNPN and SVGIG (reference sequence). The CDR3 has 15 residues. V lost 0 bases to trimming and J lost 0 bases; unmatched junction nucleotides: 2.

This chain links TRBV19 with TRBJ1-1; D uncertain. The CDR3 contains 14 residues. CDR1 and CDR2 (germline): LNHDA, SQIVND (reference sequence). Trimming took off 4 bases at V and 0 bases at J, with 9 bases between the two ends. The CDR3 is CASSTRHLNTEAFF. CDR3 in DNA: TGTGCCAGTAGTACCCGACACCTGAACACTGAAGCTTTCTTT.

The chain combines TRBV2 with TRBJ2-3, with 8 bases lining up with TRBD2. The CDR3 contains 15 residues. J lost 2 bases, V lost 4 bases, and 5 bases had no gene match. Germline CDR1 reads SNHLY; CDR2 reads FYNNEI. The CDR3 sequence: CASSGGSGVTDTQYF. The DNA of the CDR3 is TGTGCCAGCAGTGGGGGTAGCGGGGTCACAGATACGCAGTATTTT. Based on the CDR3 plus reference TRBV2 and TRBJ2-3, the full variable domain is EPEVTQTPSHQVTQMGQEVILRCVPISNHLYFYWYRQILGQKVEFLVSFYNNEISEKSEIFDDQFSVERPDGSNFTLKIRSTKLEDSAMYFCASSGGSGVTDTQYFGPGTRLTVL.

The chain links TRBV6-1 to TRBJ2-5, with D perhaps TRBD2 (5 bases). The ends were cut back, 7 bases at V and 7 bases at J, with 16 bases in the middle. Germline CDR1 and CDR2: MNHNS and SASEGT. The CDR3 extends over 13 amino acids. CDR3 in DNA: TGTGCCAGCACCCGCTTTTCGAGCGGGACCCAGTACTTC. This sequence encodes CASTRFSSGTQYF.

This chain uses TRBV5-5 with TRBJ2-2; D uncertain. The CDR3 runs 15 residues. V lost 2 bases and J 2 bases, leaving 10 bases between the germline ends. Germline CDR1 is SGHKS and CDR2 is YYEKEE (reference sequence). The CDR3 coding sequence is TGTGCCAGCAGCTTTTTGGCAGTTAACACCGGGGAGCTGTTTTTT. As protein: CASSFLAVNTGELFF.

V usage is TRBV19 and J usage is TRBJ1-2, with D perhaps matching TRBD1 (5 bases). Germline V lookup: CDR1 LNHDA, CDR2 SQIVND (reference sequence). The CDR3 sequence is 16 residues long. The V and J ends lost 6 bases and 2 bases respectively, with 19 bases between them. Here the CDR3 DNA reads TGTGCCAGTAGGCCTCTCCTGGGTCAGGGAAACTATGGCTACACCTTC. Protein sequence: CASRPLLGQGNYGYTF.

In its sample, this clone was seen a few times. The chain uses TRBV4-2 and TRBJ1-4, with D perhaps matching TRBD1 (5 bases). Looked up from germline, CDR1 is LGHNA and CDR2 is YNFKEQ. The CDR3 extends over 14 amino acids. Trimming cost V 1 base and J 15 bases, with 18 bases left between them. CDR3 region: CASSQGESRVNLFF. The CDR3 DNA reads as TGTGCCAGCAGCCAAGGAGAAAGCAGGGTTAATTTGTTTTTT.

This chain links TRBV5-5 with TRBJ1-4; D not certain. V gave up 4 bases and J gave up 2 bases, with 12 bases separating them. CDR1 and CDR2 from the germline V gene are SGHKS and YYEKEE (reference sequence). The CDR3 loop spans 15 amino acids. CDR3 sequence reads: CASSPPAKTNEKLFF. For the CDR3, the DNA is TGTGCCAGCAGCCCCCCTGCGAAGACTAATGAAAAACTGTTTTTT.

The V and J genes are TRBV19 and TRBJ1-1, with D unresolved. Germline CDR1 LNHDA, CDR2 SQIVND (reference sequence). This CDR3 has 15 residues. Trimming took 1 base from V and 4 from J, leaving 13 bases between them. In DNA, the CDR3 is TGTGCCAGTAGTATAGGATTCGGTGGAGCCACTGAAGCTTTCTTT. This codes for CASSIGFGGATEAFF.

V gene TRBV10-2 combines with J gene TRBJ1-3; D ambiguous. Trimming pared 7 bases from V and 0 bases from J, leaving 7 bases between. Germline assignment: CDR1 WSHSY and CDR2 SAAADI. The CDR3 contains 13 residues. CDR3 loop: CASMGYSGNTIYF. The CDR3 nucleotides read TGCGCCAGCATGGGCTACTCTGGAAACACCATATATTTT.

The chain carries TRBV6-5 and TRBJ1-5; D uncertain. The V end was cut by 6 bases, the J end by 0 bases, with 3 bases between. In germline, CDR1 is MNHEY, CDR2 SVGAGI. There are 12 residues in the CDR3. The CDR3 sequence is CASSNSNQPQHF. The CDR3 DNA reads as TGTGCCAGCAGCAATAGCAATCAGCCCCAGCATTTT.